The next 32 T cell receptor beta chains were all read from a single sample in a study of PD-L1 blockade in urothelial cancer. TCRdb's copy holds only in-frame clones and misses some; the assay was immunoSEQ multiplex PCR. Altogether tens of thousands of clones are present, approximately 86% being singletons, with the ten largest covering roughly 6.6%. Time point specified: pretreatment peripheral blood. This sample comprised PBMCs, obtained around atezolizumab (anti-PD-L1) treatment. The receptors were sampled from a man aged 35 to 55 with urothelial cancer.

The CDR3 sequence is CASSPGLAGNEQFF. CDR3 nucleotide sequence: TGCGCCAGCAGCCCCGGACTAGCAGGCAATGAGCAGTTCTTC. V usage is TRBV4-1 and J usage is TRBJ2-1; 8 bases agree with TRBD2. V trimming: 4 bases; J trimming: 6 bases; junction bases outside the gene matches: 5. The CDR3 is made up of 14 amino acids. Germline assignment: CDR1 MGHRA and CDR2 YSYEKL.

The rearrangement joins TRBV6-1 to TRBJ1-5, with D maybe TRBD1 (5 bases). The CDR3 has 13 amino acids. V lost 7 bases, J lost 3 bases, and 10 bases lay in between. Germline V CDR1 and CDR2: MNHNS, SASEGT. The CDR3 is CASIATVNQPQHF. The CDR3 DNA reads TGTGCCAGCATCGCGACAGTCAATCAGCCCCAGCATTTT.

The rearrangement links TRBV18 to TRBJ2-3, with 7 nucleotides matching TRBD1. The CDR3 runs to 14 residues. V shed 2 bases, J shed 4 bases, and the junction held 3 bases outside the gene matches. CDR1 is KGHSH, CDR2 LQKENI, per germline. The CDR3 DNA is TGTGCCAGCTCACCAGCAGACAGGGCAGATACGCAGTATTTT. Protein sequence: CASSPADRADTQYF.

The chain combines TRBV11-2 with TRBJ2-3, with 7 bases fitting TRBD2. Per germline, CDR1 SGHAT and CDR2 FQNNGV. This CDR3 contains 16 residues. The V and J ends lost 4 bases and 2 bases, in that order; junction bases with no gene match: 9. The CDR3 protein is CASSSSPGLVTDTQYF. The CDR3 nucleotides are TGTGCCAGCAGCTCCTCTCCAGGACTAGTCACAGATACGCAGTATTTT.

The chain combines TRBV5-1 with TRBJ2-1; D perhaps matches TRBD1 (5 bases). There are 16 residues in the CDR3. V lost 0 bases and J lost 5, with 15 bases in between. Germline V gives CDR1 SGHRS, CDR2 YFSETQ. CDR3: CASSLAGSGQNNEQFF. CDR3 DNA: TGCGCCAGCAGCTTGGCAGGGTCAGGGCAGAACAATGAGCAGTTCTTC. The full variable domain, completed using reference TRBV5-1 and TRBJ2-1, is KAGVTQTPRYLIKTRGQQVTLSCSPISGHRSVSWYQQTPGQGLQFLFEYFSETQRNKGNFPGRFSGRQFSNSRSEMNVSTLELGDSALYLCASSLAGSGQNNEQFFGPGTRLTVL.

The V and J genes are TRBV4-3 and TRBJ2-6; 15 nucleotides align to TRBD2. CDR1 is LGHNA and CDR2 is YSLEER in the germline V gene. This CDR3 has 19 residues. V lost 4 bases to trimming and J lost 0 bases; unmatched junction nucleotides: 4. The CDR3 reads CASSPGLAGGLSGANVLTF. CDR3 DNA: TGCGCCAGCAGCCCGGGACTAGCGGGAGGTCTCTCTGGGGCCAACGTCCTGACTTTC.

The V gene is TRBV28, the J gene TRBJ1-4; tentatively, D is TRBD1 (5 bases). V dropped 2 bases and J dropped 3 bases, with 16 bases sitting between them. Germline loops: CDR1 MDHEN, CDR2 SYDVKM. The CDR3 is made up of 17 amino acids. CDR3 sequence: CASSLEAGWGSNEKLFF. CDR3 DNA sequence: TGTGCCAGCAGTTTAGAGGCAGGGTGGGGTTCTAATGAAAAACTGTTTTTT.

The chain joins TRBV7-2 to TRBJ2-3; D might be TRBD2 (5 bases). Trimming left V 4 bases short and J 1 base short, with 9 bases between. The CDR3 has 14 residues. Germline CDR1 and CDR2: SGHTA and FQGNSA. Written as DNA, the CDR3 is TGTGCCAGCAGCTCGGACTTCCGCACAGATACGCAGTATTTT. Translating gives CASSSDFRTDTQYF. Full variable domain (missing parts from reference TRBV7-2 and TRBJ2-3): GAGVSQSPSNKVTEKGKDVELRCDPISGHTALYWYRQSLGQGLEFLIYFQGNSAPDKSGLPSDRFSAERTGGSVSTLTIQRTQQEDSAVYLCASSSDFRTDTQYFGPGTRLTVL.

The rearrangement joins TRBV10-1 to TRBJ1-2; no firm D call. Germline values: CDR1 WNHNN, CDR2 SYGVQD (reference sequence). Deletions cut 3 bases from V and 3 bases from J, with 8 bases between. This CDR3 spans 13 amino acids. This CDR3 reads CASSDRQDYGYTF. In DNA form, the CDR3 reads TGCGCCAGCAGTGATCGGCAGGACTATGGCTACACCTTC.

J is TRBJ2-7 and V is TRBV25-1, with D perhaps TRBD2 (6 bases). The CDR3 runs 13 residues. The V and J ends lost 6 bases and 5 bases respectively, with 14 bases between them. Per the germline V gene, CDR1 is MGHDK and CDR2 is SYGVNS. CDR3 residues: CASSRGGVNEQYF. The DNA for the CDR3 is TGTGCCAGCAGCCGAGGAGGGGTCAACGAGCAGTACTTC.

This sequence joins TRBV30 and TRBJ2-2; D is undetermined. Germline CDR1 GTSNPN, CDR2 SVGIG (reference sequence). V shed 1 base and J shed 2 bases, with 5 bases lying between them. The length of the CDR3 is 13 residues. CDR3: CAWSASNTGELFF. The CDR3 DNA sequence: TGTGCCTGGAGTGCTAGTAACACCGGGGAGCTGTTTTTT.

The CDR3 region is CASSPRGGPALVGQETQYF. CDR3 nucleotide sequence: TGTGCCAGCAGCCCGAGGGGAGGGCCGGCCCTGGTTGGGCAAGAGACCCAGTACTTC. The chain employs TRBV11-2 and TRBJ2-5, with 7 bases that match TRBD2. J was trimmed by 2 bases and V by 5 bases; bases with no gene match: 20. The CDR3 has 19 amino acids. The germline V gene encodes CDR1 SGHAT and CDR2 FQNNGV.

The chain has TRBV18 and TRBJ1-1; D remains ambiguous. The CDR3 covers 14 residues. CDR1 and CDR2 (germline): KGHSH, LQKENI. V was pared by 8 bases and J by 0 bases, with 13 bases between. CDR3 protein: CASRAGWLNTEAFF. The CDR3 coding sequence is TGTGCCAGCCGGGCGGGATGGTTGAACACTGAAGCTTTCTTT. Complete variable domain (other parts from reference TRBV18 and TRBJ1-1): NAGVMQNPRHLVRRRGQEARLRCSPMKGHSHVYWYRQLPEEGLKFMVYLQKENIIDESGMPKERFSAEFPKEGPSILRIQQVVRGDSAAYFCASRAGWLNTEAFFGQGTRLTVV.

The V call is TRBV15, the J call TRBJ2-3; a weak D match, TRBD1 (6 bases). This CDR3 comprises 15 residues. The germline gives CDR1 LNHNV, CDR2 YYDKDF (reference sequence). Trimming stripped 7 bases from V and 2 bases from J, with 16 bases between. The CDR3 region is CATTPIGQITDTQYF. The CDR3, as DNA: TGTGCCACCACACCCATTGGACAGATCACAGATACGCAGTATTTT.

This chain uses TRBV11-3 with TRBJ2-5; TRBD2 is a possible D gene (5 bases). Trimming took 1 base from V and 5 from J, leaving 14 bases between them. Per germline, CDR1 SGHNT and CDR2 YENEEA. CDR3 length: 15 residues. CDR3 region: CASSLGSGERETQYF. DNA for the CDR3: TGTGCCAGCAGCTTAGGTTCCGGGGAGCGGGAGACCCAGTACTTC.

This rearrangement joins TRBV6-1 to TRBJ1-2, with D possibly being TRBD1 (5 bases). The CDR3 is made up of 12 amino acids. Trimming stripped 3 bases from V and 4 bases from J, with 6 bases between. Germline CDR1 reads MNHNS; CDR2 reads SASEGT. The CDR3 region is CASSDQGYGYTF. The CDR3 region has the DNA TGTGCCAGCAGTGATCAGGGCTATGGCTACACCTTC.

J is TRBJ2-2 and V is TRBV28; 10 bases map to TRBD2. This CDR3 has 20 residues. The V segment lost 6 bases and the J segment 6 bases; nucleotides outside the gene matches: 22. The germline gives CDR1 MDHEN, CDR2 SYDVKM. The DNA of the CDR3 is TGTGCCAGCAGCCTCGAAGCTAGCGGGAGTTCTTTTAAAGGTGCCGGGGAGCTGTTTTTT. Translated: CASSLEASGSSFKGAGELFF.

The rearrangement links TRBV6-5 to TRBJ1-2; no reliable D call. CDR1 and CDR2 (germline): MNHEY, SVGAGI. With 3 bases removed from V and 8 bases from J, the gap between germline ends came to 10 bases. CDR3 length: 12 residues. The CDR3 region is CASSYRSGGYTF. Here the CDR3 DNA reads TGTGCCAGCAGTTATAGAAGCGGGGGCTACACCTTC.

This sequence joins TRBV6-6 and TRBJ2-5, with D possibly TRBD2 on 5 matching bases. Trimming removed 6 bases at V and 3 bases at J, with 11 bases between. Looked up from germline, CDR1 is MNHNY and CDR2 is SVGAGI (reference sequence). The CDR3 contains 13 residues. The CDR3 region is CASRTPGKETQYF. The CDR3 DNA is TGTGCCAGCAGGACCCCGGGGAAAGAGACCCAGTACTTC.

This chain uses TRBV19 with TRBJ1-3; D call uncertain. The CDR3 spans 14 residues. The germline V gene encodes CDR1 LNHDA and CDR2 SQIVND (reference sequence). V was pared by 3 bases and J by 0 bases, with 6 bases between. The CDR3 DNA reads as TGTGCCAGTAGTATGGGCAGCTCTGGAAACACCATATATTTT. Its translation: CASSMGSSGNTIYF.

This chain uses TRBV5-1 with TRBJ1-1; the D gene is possibly TRBD1 (5 bases). Trimming removed 0 bases from V and 7 bases from J, with 16 bases in between. This CDR3 contains 15 residues. Germline values: CDR1 SGHRS, CDR2 YFSETQ. Here the CDR3 DNA reads TGCGCCAGCAGCTTGGCCATGGGACTCGGCGGTGAAGCTTTCTTT. It encodes CASSLAMGLGGEAFF.

V is TRBV30 and J is TRBJ1-5; weak D call: TRBD1 (6 bases). The CDR3 has 13 residues. V shed 7 bases and J shed 9 bases, with 19 bases lying between them. Germline assignment: CDR1 GTSNPN and CDR2 SVGIG (reference sequence). CDR3 region: CAFRGRGFGPQHF. The CDR3 DNA reads TGTGCCTTCAGGGGAAGGGGTTTTGGGCCCCAGCATTTT.

The chain employs TRBV27 and TRBJ1-1; 8 bases align to TRBD1. CDR3 length: 16 amino acids. J gave up 5 bases and V 5 bases, and 13 bases lay outside the gene matches. Per the germline V gene, CDR1 is MNHEY and CDR2 is SMNVEV (reference sequence). The CDR3 region is CASSPWTGIIGTEAFF. CDR3 in DNA: TGTGCCAGCAGTCCATGGACAGGGATAATAGGAACTGAAGCTTTCTTT.

CDR3 DNA: TGTGCCAGCAGTTCCGGGAGGGCCGAGCAGTACTTC. Translated: CASSSGRAEQYF. This chain connects TRBV6-5 to TRBJ2-7; TRBD2 aligns across 8 bases. This CDR3 has 12 amino acids. V was clipped by 4 bases and J by 6 bases; unmatched bases: 2. Germline V gene lookup returns CDR1 MNHEY and CDR2 SVGAGI.

This sequence joins TRBV9 and TRBJ2-3; a weak D match, TRBD2 (6 bases). CDR3 length: 15 residues. Germline loops: CDR1 SGDLS, CDR2 YYNGEE. The V end was cut by 4 bases, the J end by 1 base, with 13 bases between. The CDR3 sequence is CASSSYSGGTDTQYF. The DNA for the CDR3 is TGTGCCAGCAGCTCCTATAGCGGAGGCACAGATACGCAGTATTTT.

The rearrangement uses TRBV5-5 and TRBJ2-1; TRBD2 aligns across 7 bases. V shed 6 bases and J 0 bases; nucleotides not matched to a gene: 6. The germline V gene encodes CDR1 SGHKS and CDR2 YYEKEE (reference sequence). This CDR3 region has 15 residues. The CDR3 loop is CASNLADSSYNEQFF. Here the CDR3 DNA reads TGTGCCAGCAATCTAGCGGATAGCTCCTACAATGAGCAGTTCTTC.

The chain employs TRBV27 and TRBJ1-2, with D maybe TRBD1 (5 bases). The V and J ends lost 4 bases and 7 bases respectively, with 13 bases between them. This CDR3 has 13 amino acids. Germline-derived CDR1 and CDR2 are MNHEY and SMNVEV (reference sequence). The CDR3 spells CASSWDRDFGYTF. The CDR3 nucleotides read TGTGCCAGCAGTTGGGACCGGGACTTTGGCTACACCTTC.

This rearrangement joins TRBV10-3 to TRBJ2-1; unclear D gene. Germline values: CDR1 ENHRY, CDR2 SYGVKD. V was cut by 2 bases and J by 4 bases, with 6 bases left in between. The CDR3 length is 13 residues. This CDR3 reads CAISEAQYNEQFF. The CDR3 DNA is TGTGCCATCAGTGAGGCCCAGTACAATGAGCAGTTCTTC.

The chain combines TRBV28 with TRBJ1-3; 9 bases match TRBD1. V was pared by 6 bases and J by 7 bases, with 13 bases of the junction left unmatched. The CDR3 runs 16 residues. Germline CDR1 and CDR2: MDHEN and SYDVKM. The CDR3 loop is CASRSGTGTFGNTIYF. Here the CDR3 DNA reads TGTGCCAGCAGATCCGGGACAGGGACATTCGGGAACACCATATATTTT.

The genes are TRBV29-1 and TRBJ1-1, with a tentative D call TRBD1 (5 bases). The CDR3 covers 11 residues. Germline CDR1 reads SQVTM; CDR2 reads ANQGSEA. Trimming took 3 bases from V and 7 from J, leaving 9 bases between them. The CDR3 spells CSVDGTFEAFF. The CDR3 coding sequence is TGCAGCGTTGACGGGACTTTTGAAGCTTTCTTT. Using reference TRBV29-1 and TRBJ1-1 for the parts outside the CDR3, the full variable domain is SAVISQKPSRDICQRGTSLTIQCQVDSQVTMMFWYRQQPGQSLTLIATANQGSEATYESGFVIDKFPISRPNLTFSTLTVSNMSPEDSSIYLCSVDGTFEAFFGQGTRLTVV.

The J gene is TRBJ1-2, the V gene TRBV6-1; 7 nucleotides align to TRBD1. V gave up 2 bases and J gave up 5 bases; unmatched junction bases: 5. Germline values: CDR1 MNHNS, CDR2 SASEGT. This CDR3 comprises 14 residues. CDR3 loop: CASSETGTVYGYTF. The CDR3 nucleotides are TGTGCCAGCAGTGAAACAGGGACAGTTTATGGCTACACCTTC.

The rearrangement uses TRBV4-1 and TRBJ2-2; 8 bases line up with TRBD1. This CDR3 has 16 amino acids. Germline trimming cut 6 bases from V and 6 bases from J; bases unmatched to any gene: 12. Germline assignment: CDR1 MGHRA and CDR2 YSYEKL. For the CDR3, the DNA is TGCGCCAGCAGGGGTTCGACAGGGGTCGGAGCCGGGGAGCTGTTTTTT. Translated, it gives CASRGSTGVGAGELFF.